This T cell receptor (beta chain) was sequenced for a study of blood T cell repertoires in COVID-19. For the study at large: Acute-phase and convalescent COVID-19 samples originated in the United States, Italy and Spain.

The V and J ends lost 2 bases and 3 bases respectively, with 15 bases between them. This CDR3 region has 16 residues. Per the germline V gene, CDR1 is SGHVS and CDR2 is FQNEAQ. As handled by the study authors: Estimation of nucleated cell counts relied on the amplification of reference gene primers. Assay used: immunoSEQ multiplex PCR; TCRdb lists only in-frame clones, some missing. V, J and clone size were drawn from that table, and D and trimming were deduced from the DNA. There are roughly 46,000 clones in the sample; 88% occur only once, and around a tenth lies in the top ten. The gene calls are TRBV7-8 and TRBJ2-3, with a weak D call TRBD2 (6 bases). The sequence was obtained from a man in his fifties with active COVID-19. The specimen sequenced was peripheral blood. DNA for the CDR3: TGTGCCAGCAGCTTAACCGGGGGTCGCGGGACAGATACGCAGTATTTT. It is translated as CASSLTGGRGTDTQYF. Based on the CDR3 plus reference TRBV7-8 and TRBJ2-3, the full variable domain is GAGVSQSPRYKVAKRGQDVALRCDPISGHVSLFWYQQALGQGPEFLTYFQNEAQLDKSGLPSDRFFAERPEGSVSTLKIQRTQQEDSAVYLCASSLTGGRGTDTQYFGPGTRLTVL.